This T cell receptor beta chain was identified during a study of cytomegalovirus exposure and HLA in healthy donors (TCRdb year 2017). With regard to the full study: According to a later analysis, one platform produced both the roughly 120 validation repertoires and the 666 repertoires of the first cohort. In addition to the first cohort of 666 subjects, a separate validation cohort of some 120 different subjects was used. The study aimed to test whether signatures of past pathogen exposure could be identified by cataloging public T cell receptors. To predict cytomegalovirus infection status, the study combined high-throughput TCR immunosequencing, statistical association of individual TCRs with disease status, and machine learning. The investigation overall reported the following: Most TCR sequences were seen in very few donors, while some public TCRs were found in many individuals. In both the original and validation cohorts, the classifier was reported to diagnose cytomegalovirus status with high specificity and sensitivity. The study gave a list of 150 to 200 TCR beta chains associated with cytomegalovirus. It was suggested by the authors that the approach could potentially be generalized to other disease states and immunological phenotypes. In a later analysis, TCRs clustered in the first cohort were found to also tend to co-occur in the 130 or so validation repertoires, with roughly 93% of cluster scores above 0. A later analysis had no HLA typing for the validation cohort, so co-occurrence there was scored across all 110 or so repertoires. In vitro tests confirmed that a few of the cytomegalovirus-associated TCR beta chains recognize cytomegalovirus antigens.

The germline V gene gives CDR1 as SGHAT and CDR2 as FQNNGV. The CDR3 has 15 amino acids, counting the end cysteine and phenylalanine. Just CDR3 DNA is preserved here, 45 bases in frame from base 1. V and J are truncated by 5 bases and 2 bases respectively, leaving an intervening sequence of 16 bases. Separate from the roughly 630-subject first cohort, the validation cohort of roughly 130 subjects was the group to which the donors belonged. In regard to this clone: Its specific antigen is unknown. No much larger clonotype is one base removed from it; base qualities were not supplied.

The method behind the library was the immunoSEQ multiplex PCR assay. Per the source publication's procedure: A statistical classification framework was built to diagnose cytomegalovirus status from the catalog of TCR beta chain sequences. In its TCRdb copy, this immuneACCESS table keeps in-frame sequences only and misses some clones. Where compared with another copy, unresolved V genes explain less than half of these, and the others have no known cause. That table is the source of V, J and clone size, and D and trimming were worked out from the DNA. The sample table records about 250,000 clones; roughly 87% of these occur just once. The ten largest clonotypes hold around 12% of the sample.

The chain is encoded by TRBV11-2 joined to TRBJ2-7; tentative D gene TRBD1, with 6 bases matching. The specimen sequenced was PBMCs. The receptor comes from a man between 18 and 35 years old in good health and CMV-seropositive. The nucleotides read TGTGCCAGCAGCGTGGAGGCAGGGGTTACCTACGAGCAGTACTTC. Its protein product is CASSVEAGVTYEQYF.